Below, one TCR beta chain is given with its context. Its matching antigen is unknown. The record originates from a study of cytomegalovirus exposure and HLA in healthy donors. Study-wide results and caveats: At a 0.05 false discovery rate, a later analysis found roughly 17,000 TCR beta sequences to be associated with HLA alleles.

A multiplex PCR was run with 60 Vbeta primers and 13 Jbeta primers. Method: immunoSEQ multiplex PCR; TCRdb's copy keeps in-frame clones and lacks some. The data hold tens of thousands of clones, with about three quarters observed a single time. V lost 7 bases to trimming and J lost 0 bases, with 10 bases between them. Per germline, CDR1 SGHRS and CDR2 YFSETQ. The CDR3 totals 14 residues. Though probably carrying unrecorded immune exposures, donors were nominally healthy at sampling. The sequence was obtained from a man between 18 and 29 years old in good health and CMV-seronegative. Input material: PBMCs. V and J are TRBV5-1 and TRBJ2-2; possibly TRBD1 for D (6 bases). CDR3 amino acids: CASARQANTGELFF. CDR3 in DNA: TGCGCCAGCGCCCGACAGGCGAACACCGGGGAGCTGTTTTTT.